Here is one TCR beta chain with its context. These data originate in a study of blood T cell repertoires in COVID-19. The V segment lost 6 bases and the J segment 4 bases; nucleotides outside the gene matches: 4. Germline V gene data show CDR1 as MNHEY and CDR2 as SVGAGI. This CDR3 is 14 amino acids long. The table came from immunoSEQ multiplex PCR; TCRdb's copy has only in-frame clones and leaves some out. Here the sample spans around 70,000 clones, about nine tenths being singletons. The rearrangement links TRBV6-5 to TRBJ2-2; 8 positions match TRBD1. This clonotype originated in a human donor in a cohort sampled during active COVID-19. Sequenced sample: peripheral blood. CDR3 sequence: CASRSGGGTGELFF. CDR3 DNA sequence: TGTGCCAGCAGATCAGGGGGCGGCACCGGGGAGCTGTTTTTT.